This is a list of T cell receptor beta chains from one sample in a study of TIL therapy for anti-PD-1-resistant metastatic lung cancer. The assay was immunoSEQ multiplex PCR, and TCRdb's table has in-frame clones only and misses some. This sample carries around 15,000 clones, 70% to 80% of them seen once, and the ten largest clones take 36%. The input for sequencing was blood, taken at baseline. All receptors derive from a person aged 25 to 80 with non-small cell lung cancer. CDR3s include the opening cysteine and the closing phenylalanine or tryptophan. The order of the fields is CDR3 protein, J gene, V gene.

CASSFGTSGLGTDTQYF TRBJ2-3 TRBV5-5
CASSTPGNPYEQYF TRBJ2-7 TRBV28
CASSSQGRGGPSNEQFF TRBJ2-1 TRBV7-8
CASSGTGGNSPLHF TRBJ1-6 TRBV11-3
CASSPWRVQETQYF TRBJ2-5 TRBV14
CATSRVANEQFF TRBJ2-1 TRBV15
CASSEGSFYEQYF TRBJ2-7 TRBV5-6
CASSEAAQYTQYF TRBJ2-3 TRBV6-1
CASSEGLAGYNEQFF TRBJ2-1 TRBV2
CASSLARGTGDTIYF TRBJ1-3 TRBV5-4
CASSSAGAPQETQYF TRBJ2-5 TRBV5-4
CANSLAVTYEQYF TRBJ2-7 TRBV13
CASRPGQGVTDTQYF TRBJ2-3 TRBV6-4
CASSRRRGVASGHANYGYTF TRBJ1-2 TRBV27
CASSSTRGETQYF TRBJ2-5 TRBV7-7
CASSAGGPTEQYF TRBJ2-7 TRBV30
CASSLIQGAHEQYF TRBJ2-7 TRBV7-9
CANSPTRDRTDTQYF TRBJ2-3 TRBV7-9
CASSEGQNTGELFF TRBJ2-2 TRBV6-1
CASSLVQGTGSSEQYF TRBJ2-7 TRBV5-1
CASKGGQGGNQPQHF TRBJ1-5 TRBV19
CASSRLAGAQYQETQYF TRBJ2-5 TRBV7-8
CASSGPGEQYF TRBJ2-7 TRBV2
CASSPYSGGTEAFF TRBJ1-1 TRBV9